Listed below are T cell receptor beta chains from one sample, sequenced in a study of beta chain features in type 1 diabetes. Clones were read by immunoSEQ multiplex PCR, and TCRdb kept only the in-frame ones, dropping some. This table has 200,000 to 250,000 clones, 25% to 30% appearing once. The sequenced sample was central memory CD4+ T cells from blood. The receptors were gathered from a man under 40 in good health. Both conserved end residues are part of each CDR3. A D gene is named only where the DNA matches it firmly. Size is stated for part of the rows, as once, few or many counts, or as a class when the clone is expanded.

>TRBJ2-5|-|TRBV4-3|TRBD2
CASSDRSGGAETQYF
TGCGCCAGCAGCGATCGGTCGGGAGGGGCGGAGACCCAGTACTTC
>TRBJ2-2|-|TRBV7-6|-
CASSRLSANTGELFF
TGTGCCAGCAGCCGACTAAGCGCGAACACCGGGGAGCTGTTTTTT
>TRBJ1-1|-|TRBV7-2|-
CASSPRRTNTEAFF
TGTGCCAGCAGCCCTCGACGGACCAACACTGAAGCTTTCTTT
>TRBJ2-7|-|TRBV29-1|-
CSVEVVRGEQYF
TGCAGCGTTGAAGTCGTCCGCGGCGAGCAGTACTTC
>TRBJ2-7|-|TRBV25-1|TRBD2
CASSSSGSHSKQYF
TGTGCCAGCAGCAGTAGCGGGAGTCATAGTAAGCAGTACTTC
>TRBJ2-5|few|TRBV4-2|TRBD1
CASSQGQQETQYF
TGTGCCAGCAGCCAGGGACAGCAAGAGACCCAGTACTTC
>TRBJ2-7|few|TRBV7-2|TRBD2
CASSSDSRAGRSPYEQYF
TGTGCCAGCAGCTCCGATAGTAGAGCGGGACGTTCCCCGTACGAGCAGTACTTC
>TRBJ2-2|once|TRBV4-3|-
CASSPTSTGELFF
TGCGCCAGCAGCCCGACTAGCACCGGGGAGCTGTTTTTT
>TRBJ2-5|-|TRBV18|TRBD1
CASSPPTGGETQYF
TGTGCCAGCTCACCACCCACAGGGGGTGAGACCCAGTACTTC
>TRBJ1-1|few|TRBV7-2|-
CASSLELMNTEAFF
TGTGCCAGCAGCTTAGAGTTAATGAACACTGAAGCTTTCTTT
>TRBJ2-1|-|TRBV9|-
CASSPGAGSYNEQFF
TGTGCCAGCAGCCCCGGGGCCGGGTCCTACAATGAGCAGTTCTTC
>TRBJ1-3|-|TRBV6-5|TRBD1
CASSWGQSSGNTIYF
TGTGCCAGCAGCTGGGGACAGAGCTCTGGAAACACCATATATTTT
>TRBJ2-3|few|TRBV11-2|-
CASSPRLRQTSTDTQYF
TGTGCCAGCAGCCCGCGACTACGGCAAACTAGCACAGATACGCAGTATTTT
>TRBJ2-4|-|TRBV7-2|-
CASSSRTLGSIQYF
TGTGCCAGCAGCAGCCGAACCTTGGGGAGCATTCAGTACTTC
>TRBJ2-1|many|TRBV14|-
CASSQVPMGEQFF
TGTGCCAGCAGCCAAGTGCCGATGGGTGAGCAGTTCTTC
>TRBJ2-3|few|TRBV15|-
CATSRASGTDTQYF
TGTGCCACCAGCAGAGCAAGCGGCACAGATACGCAGTATTTT
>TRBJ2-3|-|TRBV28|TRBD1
CASSLNRGRDTQYF
TGTGCCAGCAGTCTGAACAGGGGTAGAGATACGCAGTATTTT
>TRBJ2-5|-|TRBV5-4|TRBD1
CASSKDRAETQYF
TGTGCCAGCAGCAAGGACAGGGCAGAGACCCAGTACTTC